The next 12 T cell receptor beta chains were all read from a single sample in a study of T cell repertoires in cytomegalovirus infection. TCRdb redid the calling of the reads with MiXCR, one entry per CDR3 protein. Here the sample spans about 180,000 distinct CDR3 sequences, approximately 15% being singletons. Sample: PBMCs. These receptors all come from a human donor in good health (CMV status not recorded). Some clones in this sample may be carry-over from other donors' samples.

The table lists this clonotype with many counts. The chain has TRBV6-1 and TRBJ2-3; possibly TRBD1 for D (6 bases). Germline CDR1 is MNHNS and CDR2 is SASEGT. This CDR3 is built from 15 residues. Deletions cut 2 bases from V and 0 bases from J, with 9 bases between. The CDR3 sequence: CASSERRGSTDTQYF. Written as DNA, the CDR3 is TGTGCCAGCAGTGAACGCAGGGGAAGCACAGATACGCAGTATTTT.

Many counts were recorded for this clonotype. This chain connects TRBV12-3 or TRBV12-4 to TRBJ1-3; the D gene is possibly TRBD1 (5 bases). With 3 bases removed from V and 1 base from J, the gap between germline ends came to 10 bases. The CDR3 loop spans 15 amino acids. CDR3 sequence: CASSFQGPSGNTIYF. The CDR3 DNA reads TGTGCCAGCAGTTTTCAGGGTCCTTCTGGAAACACCATATATTTT.

This clonotype was found many times. The chain recombines TRBV7-2 with TRBJ2-7; D is undetermined. The V gene's germline CDR1 is SGHTA and CDR2 FQGNSA. Trimming removed 6 bases at V and 2 bases at J, with 14 bases between. CDR3 size: 14 residues. CDR3 DNA: TGTGCCAGCAGTCCTTCCATGATTCCCTACGAGCAGTACTTC. Its protein product is CASSPSMIPYEQYF.

This chain links TRBV14 with TRBJ2-1; D assignment may be TRBD1 or TRBD2 (5 bases each). Trimming took off 5 bases at V and 9 bases at J, with 20 bases between the two ends. This CDR3 is 15 amino acids long. Germline CDR1 SGHDN, CDR2 FVKESK. The CDR3 spells CASSTFLGAGGEQFF. For the CDR3, the DNA is TGTGCCAGCAGCACCTTTCTCGGGGCCGGCGGTGAGCAGTTCTTC. Looking up the rest from reference TRBV14 and TRBJ2-1 gives the full variable domain: EAGVTQFPSHSVIEKGQTVTLRCDPISGHDNLYWYRRVMGKEIKFLLHFVKESKQDESGMPNNRFLAERTGGTYSTLKVQPAELEDSGVYFCASSTFLGAGGEQFFGPGTRLTVL.

In this sample, this clonotype turned up a few times. The chain has TRBV12-3 or TRBV12-4 and TRBJ1-4; TRBD1 is a possible D gene (5 bases). V was pared by 2 bases and J by 4 bases, with 14 bases between. The CDR3 runs to 16 residues. CDR3 DNA sequence: TGTGCCAGCAGTTTATACGGGGCCGCTTATAATGAAAAACTGTTTTTT. This translates into CASSLYGAAYNEKLFF.

This clonotype was observed at least ten times. The rearrangement links TRBV7-8 to TRBJ2-7; D unclear. The germline V gene has CDR1 SGHVS and CDR2 FQNEAQ. The CDR3 spans 18 residues. The V gene lost 1 base and the J gene lost 1 base, with 20 bases spanning the gap. CDR3 in DNA: TGTGCCAGCAGCTTAGAATTTTTGGGGTGGGAATTGTCCTACGAGCAGTACTTC. Translating gives CASSLEFLGWELSYEQYF. Using reference TRBV7-8 and TRBJ2-7 for the parts outside the CDR3, the full variable domain is GAGVSQSPRYKVAKRGQDVALRCDPISGHVSLFWYQQALGQGPEFLTYFQNEAQLDKSGLPSDRFFAERPEGSVSTLKIQRTQQEDSAVYLCASSLEFLGWELSYEQYFGPGTRLTVT.

The gene calls are TRBV25-1 and TRBJ2-7; tentatively, D is TRBD1 or TRBD2 (7 bases each). V dropped 6 bases and J dropped 5 bases, with 17 bases sitting between them. This CDR3 has 14 residues. The V gene's germline CDR1 is MGHDK and CDR2 SYGVNS. The CDR3 loop is CASRTKQGGDEQYF. CDR3 in DNA: TGTGCCAGCAGGACGAAGCAGGGGGGGGACGAGCAGTACTTC.

This clonotype was recorded once. The chain combines TRBV20-1 with TRBJ1-6; D gene uncertain. This CDR3 is built from 15 residues. V lost 3 bases, J lost 5 bases, and 14 bases lay in between. Germline V gene data show CDR1 as DFQATT and CDR2 as SNEGSKA (reference sequence). In DNA, the CDR3 is TGCAGTGCTAGGGAGGGAACCGTGGATAATTCACCCCTCCACTTT. This sequence encodes CSAREGTVDNSPLHF.

This clonotype was observed many times. The chain has TRBV15 and TRBJ1-1; 7 nucleotides agree with TRBD1. This CDR3 spans 15 amino acids. Germline V lookup: CDR1 LNHNV, CDR2 YYDKDF (reference sequence). Trimming cost V 0 bases and J 4 bases; bases outside gene matches: 5. In nucleotides, the CDR3 is TGTGCCACCAGCAGAGATGGACAGGCTGCCACTGAAGCTTTCTTT. Translating gives CATSRDGQAATEAFF.

This sequence joins TRBV28 and TRBJ2-7; D call uncertain. Germline lookup yields CDR1 MDHEN and CDR2 SYDVKM. Trimming removed 2 bases at V and 2 bases at J, with 10 bases between. This CDR3 is built from 14 residues. The CDR3 bases are TGTGCCAGCAGTTTAAGGCTGCCGCCCTACGAGCAGTACTTC. Amino acids: CASSLRLPPYEQYF. Together with reference TRBV28 and TRBJ2-7, the CDR3 gives the full variable domain: DVKVTQSSRYLVKRTGEKVFLECVQDMDHENMFWYRQDPGLGLRLIYFSYDVKMKEKGDIPEGYSVSREKKERFSLILESASTNQTSMYLCASSLRLPPYEQYFGPGTRLTVT.

At least ten counts were recorded for this clonotype. The chain combines TRBV2 with TRBJ1-4; perhaps TRBD1 as D (6 bases). This CDR3 has 15 residues. V lost 1 base to trimming and J lost 4 bases, with 10 bases between them. Germline CDR1 reads SNHLY; CDR2 reads FYNNEI. CDR3 residues: CASSEDDRRNEKLFF. In nucleotides, the CDR3 is TGTGCCAGCAGTGAAGACGACAGGCGTAATGAAAAACTGTTTTTT.

This clonotype was detected many times. The rearrangement uses TRBV7-9 and TRBJ1-2; the D is unclear. The CDR3 sequence is 13 residues long. With 4 bases removed from V and 6 bases from J, the gap between germline ends came to 12 bases. Per germline, CDR1 SEHNR and CDR2 FQNEAQ (reference sequence). The CDR3 here is CASSSQRIHGYTF. In DNA form, the CDR3 reads TGTGCCAGCAGCTCCCAGAGGATCCATGGCTACACCTTC.